This T cell receptor (beta chain) derives from a study of blood T cell repertoires in COVID-19. As for the study in general: Donors in the United States, Italy and Spain gave samples during acute or convalescent COVID-19.

The V and J ends lost 1 base and 8 bases respectively, with 23 bases between them. CDR1 and CDR2 (germline): LGHDT, YNNKEL (reference sequence). CDR3 length: 17 residues. Seattle's enrolled individuals joined amid active infection and were then monitored longitudinally. Assay used: immunoSEQ multiplex PCR; TCRdb lists only in-frame clones, some missing. The sample comprises roughly 180,000 clones, roughly 81% of which are singletons, and 10% to 15% rests with the top ten. The sequence came from a woman of 80 years or more with COVID-19, enrolled during active disease. V gene TRBV3-1 (or the pseudogene TRBV3-2) combines with J gene TRBJ1-2; tentatively, D is TRBD1 (5 bases). The sample comprised peripheral blood. In nucleotides, the CDR3 is TGTGCCAGCAGCCAAGCTTGGGGCAGGGTCGAAGGTGGGGGCTACACCTTC. Translating gives CASSQAWGRVEGGGYTF.